This passage covers 9 T cell receptor beta chains from one sample sequenced in a study of cytomegalovirus exposure and HLA in healthy donors. With 60 Vbeta and 13 Jbeta primers, the PCR was carried out. Some clones are missing from TCRdb's copy, which holds only in-frame ones; the method was immunoSEQ multiplex PCR. The data contain some 160,000 clones, around four fifths of them singletons. Sequenced: PBMCs. All receptors derive from a male donor in good health and CMV-seronegative.

This clone was counted a single time. The chain has TRBV5-1 and TRBJ2-6; 8 bases are a match to TRBD2. The germline V gene has CDR1 SGHRS and CDR2 YFSETQ. The CDR3 consists of 22 residues. The J segment lost 1 base and the V segment lost 0 bases, leaving 18 bases of the junction unmatched. CDR3 region: CASSLVRISHGRAGSGANVLTF. In DNA, the CDR3 is TGCGCCAGCAGCTTGGTTCGAATCAGCCACGGGAGGGCCGGATCTGGGGCCAACGTCCTGACTTTC.

This sequence joins TRBV7-3 and TRBJ2-7, with TRBD1 identical over 9 bases. Germline CDR1 is SGHTA and CDR2 is FQGTGA. Unmatched junction bases numbered 8, after V lost 5 bases and J lost 3 bases. The CDR3 totals 15 residues. The DNA for the CDR3 is TGTGCCAGCAGCCTGGGACAGGGTTTAGTCTACGAGCAGTACTTC. Protein product: CASSLGQGLVYEQYF.

The chain combines TRBV11-2 with TRBJ2-1; 11 nucleotides align to TRBD2. The CDR3 spans 16 residues. From germline, CDR1 is SGHAT and CDR2 FQNNGV. With V trimmed by 3 bases and J by 5 bases, 6 bases remained unmatched. CDR3 nucleotide sequence: TGTGCCAGCAGCTTGACAGGACTAGCGGGCCACAATGAGCAGTTCTTC. Protein sequence: CASSLTGLAGHNEQFF.

The chain joins TRBV27 to TRBJ2-1; D is perhaps TRBD2 (5 bases). This CDR3 spans 15 amino acids. CDR1 MNHEY and CDR2 SMNVEV come from the germline V gene (reference sequence). V lost 4 bases and J 7 bases, leaving 17 bases between the germline ends. CDR3 amino acids: CASSSLRTGKNEQFF. The CDR3 DNA follows: TGTGCCAGCAGTTCCCTCCGGACCGGGAAAAATGAGCAGTTCTTC.

The V gene is TRBV6-1, the J gene TRBJ1-1; TRBD1 is a possible D gene (6 bases). V was cut by 2 bases and J by 0 bases, with 16 bases left in between. The V gene's germline CDR1 is MNHNS and CDR2 SASEGT. CDR3 length: 17 residues. The CDR3 sequence: CASSERGRGRVNTEAFF. In nucleotides, the CDR3 is TGTGCCAGCAGTGAAAGAGGCAGGGGAAGGGTGAACACTGAAGCTTTCTTT.

The J gene is TRBJ2-2, the V gene TRBV18, with TRBD1 as a possible D gene (6 bases). The CDR3 has 15 residues. V shed 3 bases and J shed 3 bases, with 11 bases lying between them. In germline, CDR1 is KGHSH, CDR2 LQKENI. CDR3 sequence reads: CASSPLGAYTGELFF. Written as DNA, the CDR3 is TGTGCCAGCTCACCGTTGGGGGCGTACACCGGGGAGCTGTTTTTT.

The chain combines TRBV13 with TRBJ1-1, with D possibly matching TRBD1 (5 bases). The germline gives CDR1 PRHDT, CDR2 FYEKMQ (reference sequence). V lost 7 bases to trimming and J lost 2 bases, with 20 bases between them. The CDR3 extends over 16 amino acids. The CDR3 protein is CASMKGRGAYNTEAFF. The CDR3 coding sequence is TGTGCCAGCATGAAGGGGCGGGGTGCCTACAACACTGAAGCTTTCTTT.

V gene TRBV6-5 combines with J gene TRBJ2-5, with TRBD2 matching 12 bases. In germline, CDR1 is MNHEY, CDR2 SVGAGI. V gave up 3 bases and J gave up 5 bases; unmatched junction bases: 4. The CDR3 contains 15 residues. CDR3 nucleotides: TGTGCCAGCAGTTATGCTAGCGGGAGGGGGGAGACCCAGTACTTC. Translated, it gives CASSYASGRGETQYF.

The V call is TRBV27, the J call TRBJ1-1, with D perhaps TRBD1 (6 bases). Germline V gives CDR1 MNHEY, CDR2 SMNVEV (reference sequence). This CDR3 region has 14 residues. The V end was cut by 2 bases, the J end by 7 bases, with 14 bases between. The DNA of the CDR3 is TGTGCCAGCAGTTTACTAGGGGGAAATAATGAAGCTTTCTTT. Its translation: CASSLLGGNNEAFF.